A single sample is the source of the 16 T cell receptor beta chains below, sequenced in a study of shared clonotypes between healthy human individuals. Assay used: immunoSEQ multiplex PCR; TCRdb lists only in-frame clones, some missing. The profile covers more than 2 million clones, with approximately 95% appearing a single time and 0.1% to 0.15% taken by the ten largest. Sequencing was performed on naive CD4+ T cells sorted from blood. The subset is: CD45RA+ positively selected. These receptors originate from a man younger than 35 in good health.

The genes are TRBV14 and TRBJ2-2; D is uncertain. This CDR3 is 14 amino acids long. V was pared by 4 bases and J by 0 bases, with 6 bases between. The germline V gene has CDR1 SGHDN and CDR2 FVKESK. The CDR3 DNA reads as TGTGCCAGCAGCCCCCTAACGAACACCGGGGAGCTGTTTTTT. Translating it yields CASSPLTNTGELFF.

This chain connects TRBV9 to TRBJ2-2; D might be TRBD2 (5 bases). From germline, CDR1 is SGDLS and CDR2 YYNGEE. The CDR3 sequence is 14 residues long. Between the trimmed V and J ends, which lost 2 bases and 10 bases, there was a span of 15 bases. The CDR3 DNA is TGTGCCAGCAGCGTGGCGGACTCCTTTCCGGAGCTGTTTTTT. As protein: CASSVADSFPELFF.

The chain uses TRBV5-1 and TRBJ1-4; no clear D gene. The CDR3 loop spans 14 amino acids. The germline CDR1 and CDR2 sequences are SGHRS and YFSETQ. Trimming stripped 2 bases from V and 8 bases from J, with 13 bases between. CDR3 loop: CASSFGEVAEKLFF. The DNA of the CDR3 is TGCGCCAGCAGCTTCGGGGAGGTAGCCGAAAAACTGTTTTTT.

The chain has TRBV20-1 and TRBJ1-1; D unclear. Germline values: CDR1 DFQATT, CDR2 SNEGSKA (reference sequence). This CDR3 is built from 11 residues. V was clipped by 4 bases and J by 11 bases, with 14 bases between them. This CDR3 reads CSAITPPLAFF. The DNA for the CDR3 is TGCAGTGCTATAACACCCCCCCTTGCTTTCTTT.

The chain recombines TRBV25-1 with TRBJ2-2, with 8 bases lining up with TRBD2. Looked up from germline, CDR1 is MGHDK and CDR2 is SYGVNS. The CDR3 extends over 15 amino acids. V lost 5 bases, J lost 5 bases, and 7 bases stayed unmatched. In DNA form, the CDR3 reads TGTGCCAGCAGTAAAGGGACTAGGGCTACCGGGGAGCTGTTTTTT. The encoded protein is CASSKGTRATGELFF.

A note on this clone: The same CDR3 also results from other DNA sequences found in this sample. The chain links TRBV5-1 to TRBJ1-2; 7 nucleotides line up with TRBD1. The V and J ends lost 4 bases and 8 bases, in that order; junction bases with no gene match: 5. Per the germline V gene, CDR1 is SGHRS and CDR2 is YFSETQ. The CDR3 has 12 residues. CDR3 in amino acids: CASSRQGDGYTF. CDR3 DNA sequence: TGCGCCAGCAGCCGACAGGGCGACGGCTACACCTTC.

The rearrangement uses TRBV18 and TRBJ2-7; D possibly corresponds to TRBD2 (6 bases). Germline CDR1 reads KGHSH; CDR2 reads LQKENI. Trimming stripped 3 bases from V and 6 bases from J, with 24 bases between. The CDR3 is made up of 17 amino acids. The CDR3 nucleotides are TGTGCCAGCTCACCCGGGTTCCGAGACGGGAGAACTCCCGAGCAGTACTTC. This encodes CASSPGFRDGRTPEQYF.

The V gene is TRBV28, the J gene TRBJ1-4; a weak D match, TRBD1 (6 bases). CDR3 length: 16 residues. Germline-derived CDR1 and CDR2 are MDHEN and SYDVKM. Trimming removed 4 bases at V and 0 bases at J, with 12 bases between. The CDR3 nucleotides are TGTGCCAGCAGTTCCGGGACACTGGCAACTAATGAAAAACTGTTTTTT. Its protein product is CASSSGTLATNEKLFF.

Concerning this clone itself: The sample contains more than one DNA sequence encoding this CDR3. The chain carries TRBV11-2 and TRBJ2-7; D is ambiguous. This CDR3 is built from 13 residues. CDR1 SGHAT and CDR2 FQNNGV come from the germline V gene. The V end was cut by 1 base, the J end by 2 bases, with 6 bases between. The CDR3, as DNA: TGTGCCAGCAGCTTAGCGGGCACCTACGAGCAGTACTTC. Translated, it gives CASSLAGTYEQYF.

With regard to this clone: The same CDR3 also results from other DNA sequences found in this sample. This chain uses TRBV2 with TRBJ1-1; D possibly corresponds to TRBD1 (5 bases). Between the trimmed V and J ends, which lost 6 bases and 2 bases, there was a span of 10 bases. CDR3 length: 13 amino acids. In germline, CDR1 is SNHLY, CDR2 FYNNEI. The CDR3 sequence: CASSDQGNTEAFF. CDR3 bases: TGTGCCAGCAGCGATCAGGGTAACACTGAAGCTTTCTTT.

This rearrangement joins TRBV7-9 to TRBJ1-2, with 7 bases identical to TRBD1. The V segment lost 5 bases and the J segment 5 bases; nucleotides outside the gene matches: 11. CDR1 is SEHNR, CDR2 FQNEAQ, per germline (reference sequence). CDR3 size: 15 residues. This CDR3 is CASSLRQGPEYGYTF. DNA of the CDR3: TGTGCCAGCAGCCTAAGACAGGGTCCCGAATATGGCTACACCTTC.

The J gene is TRBJ1-5, the V gene TRBV6-5, with D possibly being TRBD1 (5 bases). V was pared by 5 bases and J by 6 bases, with 11 bases between. The germline V gene has CDR1 MNHEY and CDR2 SVGAGI. The CDR3 is made up of 13 amino acids. CDR3 sequence: CASSPGRGQPQHF. The DNA of the CDR3 is TGTGCCAGCAGTCCCGGGAGGGGTCAGCCCCAGCATTTT.

The V call is TRBV5-6, the J call TRBJ1-4, with D perhaps matching TRBD1 (6 bases). Between the trimmed V and J ends, which lost 0 bases and 5 bases, there was a span of 8 bases. The germline gives CDR1 SGHDT, CDR2 YYEEEE. CDR3 length: 14 amino acids. CDR3 region: CASSLGDKNEKLFF. CDR3 in DNA: TGTGCCAGCAGCTTGGGGGACAAGAATGAAAAACTGTTTTTT.

This chain connects TRBV30 to TRBJ1-6; no definite D call. The length of the CDR3 is 12 residues. The germline gives CDR1 GTSNPN, CDR2 SVGIG (reference sequence). Deletions cut 3 bases from V and 5 bases from J, with 5 bases between. In DNA, the CDR3 is TGTGCCTGGAGCCTGAATAATTCACCCCTCCACTTT. Protein: CAWSLNNSPLHF.

The chain recombines TRBV28 with TRBJ2-7; maybe TRBD2 (6 bases). Germline CDR1 reads MDHEN; CDR2 reads SYDVKM. This CDR3 has 13 residues. With 5 bases removed from V and 3 bases from J, the gap between germline ends came to 11 bases. The CDR3: CASSVARDYEQYF. CDR3 sequence (DNA): TGTGCCAGCAGTGTAGCGCGGGACTACGAGCAGTACTTC.

This chain uses TRBV2 with TRBJ1-5, with no clear D. The CDR3 contains 13 residues. V gave up 3 bases and J gave up 6 bases, with 9 bases separating them. From germline, CDR1 is SNHLY and CDR2 FYNNEI. DNA of the CDR3: TGTGCCAGCAGTGATGCCGACGGTCAGCCCCAGCATTTT. It translates to CASSDADGQPQHF.